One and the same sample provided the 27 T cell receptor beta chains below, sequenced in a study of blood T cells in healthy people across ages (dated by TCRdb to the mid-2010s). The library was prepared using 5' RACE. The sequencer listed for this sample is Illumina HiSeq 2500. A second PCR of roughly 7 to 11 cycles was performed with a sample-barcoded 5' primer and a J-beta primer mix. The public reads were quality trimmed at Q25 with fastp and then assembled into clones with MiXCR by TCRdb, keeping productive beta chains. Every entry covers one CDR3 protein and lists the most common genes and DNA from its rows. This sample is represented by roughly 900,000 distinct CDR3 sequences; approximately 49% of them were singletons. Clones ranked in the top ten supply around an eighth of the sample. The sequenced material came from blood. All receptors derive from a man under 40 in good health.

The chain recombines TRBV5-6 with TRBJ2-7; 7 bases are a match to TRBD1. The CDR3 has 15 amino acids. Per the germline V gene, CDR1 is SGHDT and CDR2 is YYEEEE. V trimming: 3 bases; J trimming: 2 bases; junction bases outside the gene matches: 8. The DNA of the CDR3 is TGTGCCAGCAGCTCTTTCGGGACAGTGACCTACGAGCAGTACTTC. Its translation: CASSSFGTVTYEQYF.

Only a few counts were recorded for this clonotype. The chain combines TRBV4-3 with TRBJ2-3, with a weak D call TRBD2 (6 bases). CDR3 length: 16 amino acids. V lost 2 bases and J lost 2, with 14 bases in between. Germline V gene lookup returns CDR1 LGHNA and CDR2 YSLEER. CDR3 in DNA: TGCGCCAGCAGCCAAAGCGGGCGGGGAGTCACAGATACGCAGTATTTT. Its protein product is CASSQSGRGVTDTQYF.

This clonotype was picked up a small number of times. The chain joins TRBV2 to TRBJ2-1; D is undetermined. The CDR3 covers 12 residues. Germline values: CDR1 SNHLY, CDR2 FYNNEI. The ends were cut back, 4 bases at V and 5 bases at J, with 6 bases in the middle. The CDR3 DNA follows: TGTGCCAGCAGTGGGCAGAACAATGAGCAGTTCTTC. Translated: CASSGQNNEQFF.

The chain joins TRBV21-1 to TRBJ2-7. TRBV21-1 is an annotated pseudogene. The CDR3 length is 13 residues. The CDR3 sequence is CASSKRVSYEQYF. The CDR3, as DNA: TGTGCCAGCAGCAAAAGGGTCTCCTACGAGCAGTACTTC.

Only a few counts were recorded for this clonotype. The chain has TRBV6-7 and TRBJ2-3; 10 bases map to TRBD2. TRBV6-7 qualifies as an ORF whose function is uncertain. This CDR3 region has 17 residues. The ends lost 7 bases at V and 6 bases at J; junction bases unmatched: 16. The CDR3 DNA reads TGTGCCAGCAAACGGTTGGGAAAGCGGGGGGGAGGGGATACGCAGTATTTT. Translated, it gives CASKRLGKRGGGDTQYF.

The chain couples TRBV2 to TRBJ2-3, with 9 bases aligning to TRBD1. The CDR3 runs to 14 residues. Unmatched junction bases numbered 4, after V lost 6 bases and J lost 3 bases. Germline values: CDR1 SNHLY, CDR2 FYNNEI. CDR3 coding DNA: TGTGCCAGCAGCAAGGACAGGGGTACAGATACGCAGTATTTT. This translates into CASSKDRGTDTQYF.

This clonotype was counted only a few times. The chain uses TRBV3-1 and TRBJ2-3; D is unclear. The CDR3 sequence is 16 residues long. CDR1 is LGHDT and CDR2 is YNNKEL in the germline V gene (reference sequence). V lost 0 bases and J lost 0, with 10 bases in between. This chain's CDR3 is CASSQDSGASTDTQYF. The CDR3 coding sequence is TGTGCCAGCAGCCAAGATTCGGGTGCTAGCACAGATACGCAGTATTTT.

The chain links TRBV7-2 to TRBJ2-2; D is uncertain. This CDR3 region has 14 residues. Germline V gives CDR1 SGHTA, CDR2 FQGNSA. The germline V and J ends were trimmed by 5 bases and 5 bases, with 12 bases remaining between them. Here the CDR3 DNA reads TGTGCCAGCAGCCGGACGCGGCTGACCGGGGAGCTGTTTTTT. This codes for CASSRTRLTGELFF. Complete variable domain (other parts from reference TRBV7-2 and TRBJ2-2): GAGVSQSPSNKVTEKGKDVELRCDPISGHTALYWYRQSLGQGLEFLIYFQGNSAPDKSGLPSDRFSAERTGGSVSTLTIQRTQQEDSAVYLCASSRTRLTGELFFGEGSRLTVL.

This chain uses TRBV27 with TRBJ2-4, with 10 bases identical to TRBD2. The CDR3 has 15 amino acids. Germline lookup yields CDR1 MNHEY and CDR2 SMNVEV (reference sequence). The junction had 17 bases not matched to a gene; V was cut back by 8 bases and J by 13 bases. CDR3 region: CASRLGGLAGDEQYF. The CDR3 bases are TGTGCCAGCCGGCTCGGAGGGCTAGCGGGAGATGAGCAGTACTTC.

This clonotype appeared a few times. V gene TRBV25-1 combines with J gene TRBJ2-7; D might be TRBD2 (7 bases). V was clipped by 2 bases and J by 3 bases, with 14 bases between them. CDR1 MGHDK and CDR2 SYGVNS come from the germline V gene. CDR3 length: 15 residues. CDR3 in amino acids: CASSEMEGGGYEQYF. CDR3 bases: TGTGCCAGCAGTGAAATGGAGGGGGGGGGCTACGAGCAGTACTTC.

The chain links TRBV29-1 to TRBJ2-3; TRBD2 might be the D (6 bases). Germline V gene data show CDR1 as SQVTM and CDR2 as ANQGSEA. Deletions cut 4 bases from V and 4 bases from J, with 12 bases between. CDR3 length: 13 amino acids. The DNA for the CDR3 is TGCAGCGTTGGGGCTAGCGCCGCAGATACGCAGTATTTT. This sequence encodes CSVGASAADTQYF.

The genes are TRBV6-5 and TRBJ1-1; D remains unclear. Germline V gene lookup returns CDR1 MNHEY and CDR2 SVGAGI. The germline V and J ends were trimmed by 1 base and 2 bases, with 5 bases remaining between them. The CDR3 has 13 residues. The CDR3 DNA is TGTGCCAGCAGTTACTTAACCAACACTGAAGCTTTCTTT. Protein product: CASSYLTNTEAFF.

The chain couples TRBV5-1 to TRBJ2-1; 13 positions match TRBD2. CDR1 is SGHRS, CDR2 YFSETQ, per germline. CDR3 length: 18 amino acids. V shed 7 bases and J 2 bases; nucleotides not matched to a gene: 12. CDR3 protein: CASRGTSGAQGTYNEQFF. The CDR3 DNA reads TGCGCCAGCCGAGGGACTAGCGGGGCCCAAGGCACCTACAATGAGCAGTTCTTC.

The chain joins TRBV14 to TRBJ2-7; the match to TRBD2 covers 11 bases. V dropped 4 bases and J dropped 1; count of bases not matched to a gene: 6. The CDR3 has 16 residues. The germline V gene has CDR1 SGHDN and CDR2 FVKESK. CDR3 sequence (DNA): TGTGCCAGCAGCCCCCTCTCTAGCGGGGGGTCCTACGAGCAGTACTTC. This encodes CASSPLSSGGSYEQYF.

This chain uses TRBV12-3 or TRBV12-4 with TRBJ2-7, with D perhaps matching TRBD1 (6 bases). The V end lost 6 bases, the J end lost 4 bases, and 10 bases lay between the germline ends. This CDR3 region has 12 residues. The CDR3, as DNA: TGTGCCAGCAGGAAACAGGGATACGAGCAGTACTTC. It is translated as CASRKQGYEQYF.

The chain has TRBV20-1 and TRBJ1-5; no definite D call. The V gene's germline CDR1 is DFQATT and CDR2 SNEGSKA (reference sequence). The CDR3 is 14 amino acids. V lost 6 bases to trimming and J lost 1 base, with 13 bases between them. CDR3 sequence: CSAPGPPSNQPQHF. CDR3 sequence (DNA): TGCAGTGCCCCGGGCCCCCCGAGCAATCAGCCCCAGCATTTT.

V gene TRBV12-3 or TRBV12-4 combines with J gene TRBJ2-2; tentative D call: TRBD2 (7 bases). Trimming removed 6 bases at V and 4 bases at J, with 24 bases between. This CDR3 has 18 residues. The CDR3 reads CASSPPYRGGPSTGELFF. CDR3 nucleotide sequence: TGTGCCAGCAGCCCTCCCTACCGCGGGGGCCCAAGCACCGGGGAGCTGTTTTTT.

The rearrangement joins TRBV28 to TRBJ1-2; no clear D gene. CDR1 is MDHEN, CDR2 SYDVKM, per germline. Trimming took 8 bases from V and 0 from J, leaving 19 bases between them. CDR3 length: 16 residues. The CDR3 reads CASSSPRRGANYGYTF. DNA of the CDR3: TGTGCCAGCTCCTCACCCCGCCGCGGAGCTAACTATGGCTACACCTTC.

CDR3 region: CSASTTGIGNQPQHF. The CDR3, as DNA: TGCAGTGCTAGCACTACAGGGATCGGCAATCAGCCCCAGCATTTT. V gene TRBV20-1 combines with J gene TRBJ1-5; D perhaps matches TRBD1 (6 bases). V gave up 3 bases and J gave up 2 bases, with 14 bases separating them. Germline assignment: CDR1 DFQATT and CDR2 SNEGSKA (reference sequence). The CDR3 runs to 15 residues.

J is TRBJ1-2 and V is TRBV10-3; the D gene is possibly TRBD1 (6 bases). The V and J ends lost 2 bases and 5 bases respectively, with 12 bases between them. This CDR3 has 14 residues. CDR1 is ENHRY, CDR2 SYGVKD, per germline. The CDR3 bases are TGTGCCATCAGTGAGGGGTCAGGGGATTATGGCTACACCTTC. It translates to CAISEGSGDYGYTF.

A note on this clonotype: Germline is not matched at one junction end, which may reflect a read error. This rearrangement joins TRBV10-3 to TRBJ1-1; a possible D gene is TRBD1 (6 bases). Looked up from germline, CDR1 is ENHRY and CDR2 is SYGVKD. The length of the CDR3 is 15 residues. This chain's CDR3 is CAIRESWAGVTEAFF. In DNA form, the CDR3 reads TGTGCCATCAGGGAGTCATGGGCAGGGGTCACTGAAGCTTTCTTT.

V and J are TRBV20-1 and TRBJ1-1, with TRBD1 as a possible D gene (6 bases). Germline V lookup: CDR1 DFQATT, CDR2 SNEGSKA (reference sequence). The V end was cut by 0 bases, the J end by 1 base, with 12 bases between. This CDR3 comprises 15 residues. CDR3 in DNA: TGCAGTGCTAGAGATAGGCAGGGGCAGAACACTGAAGCTTTCTTT. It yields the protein CSARDRQGQNTEAFF.

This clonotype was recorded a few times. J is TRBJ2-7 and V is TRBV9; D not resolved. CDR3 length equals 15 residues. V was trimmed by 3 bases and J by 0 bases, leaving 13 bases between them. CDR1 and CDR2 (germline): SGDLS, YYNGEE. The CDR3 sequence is CASSAYDGSSYEQYF. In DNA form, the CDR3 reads TGTGCCAGCAGCGCATACGACGGCAGCTCCTACGAGCAGTACTTC.

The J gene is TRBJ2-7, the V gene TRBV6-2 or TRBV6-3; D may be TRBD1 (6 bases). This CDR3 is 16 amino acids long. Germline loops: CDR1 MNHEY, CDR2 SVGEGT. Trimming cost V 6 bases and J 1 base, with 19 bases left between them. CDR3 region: CASSSVVRGKSYEQYF. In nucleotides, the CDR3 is TGTGCCAGCAGCTCCGTCGTGAGGGGGAAATCCTACGAGCAGTACTTC.

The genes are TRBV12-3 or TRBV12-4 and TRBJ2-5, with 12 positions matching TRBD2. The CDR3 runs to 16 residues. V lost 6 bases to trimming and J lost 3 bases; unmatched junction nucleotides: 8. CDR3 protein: CASRPRLAGAEETQYF. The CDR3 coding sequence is TGTGCCAGCAGGCCACGACTAGCGGGGGCAGAAGAGACCCAGTACTTC.

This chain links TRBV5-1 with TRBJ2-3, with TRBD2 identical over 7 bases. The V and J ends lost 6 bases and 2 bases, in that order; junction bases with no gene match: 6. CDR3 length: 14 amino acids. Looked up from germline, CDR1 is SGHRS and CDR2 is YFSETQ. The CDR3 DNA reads TGCGCCAGCACCCAGCGGGGCCTCACAGATACGCAGTATTTT. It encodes CASTQRGLTDTQYF.

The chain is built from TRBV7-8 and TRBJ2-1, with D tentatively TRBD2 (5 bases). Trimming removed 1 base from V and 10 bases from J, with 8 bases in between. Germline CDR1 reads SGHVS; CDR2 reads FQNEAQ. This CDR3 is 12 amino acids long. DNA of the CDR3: TGTGCCAGCAGCTTAGTAGGGAGCGAGCAGTTCTTC. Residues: CASSLVGSEQFF.